This T cell receptor (beta chain) originates from a study of shared clonotypes between healthy human individuals (dated by TCRdb to between 2020 and 2021). Looking at the study overall: A couple of women and a few men aged 18 to 49 years were included in the cohort. The study deeply sequenced blood TCR repertoires of about 5 healthy adults to estimate repertoire size and the extent of clonotype sharing between individuals. Different laboratories and diverse techniques were used to prepare libraries and sequence TCR repertoires, to increase sequencing depth and limit assay-specific biases. Each donor's leukapheresis produced roughly between roughly 0.85 and 9.5 billion PBMCs. For each donor, CD4 naive and CD4 memory were each run on three plates, CD8 naive on two plates, and CD8 memory on one plate.

What the study reported, not specific to this receptor: Sampling was limited to blood, and TCR repertoires in tissue likely differ from TCR repertoires in blood. Pairwise subsampling led to the expectation that sequencing depth would affect the degree of clonotype sharing among donors. Sharing across a few donors was observed for about 5% of naive CD4, under 4% of naive CD8, about 2.3% of memory CD4, and less than 0.45% of memory CD8 clonotypes. Estimated clonotype richness was generally larger for naive than for memory subsets. Clonotypes shared by all four sorted-subset donors showed higher generation probabilities than non-shared clonotypes. Because the study included only a small number of donors, the genetic and exposure-history diversity represented was limited. Incomplete sequencing was indicated by rarefaction of sorted-subset datasets, despite the large sequencing depth.

The CDR3 contains 15 residues, cysteine and phenylalanine counted. The only DNA kept is the CDR3, 45 bases in frame from the first base. The germline V gene yields SGHVS for CDR1 and FQNEAQ for CDR2. From V the trimming removes 5 bases and from J it removes 6 bases, while the gene matches leave 11 bases of the junction unaccounted for. As concerns this clone: Its antigen remains undetermined. No qualities accompany the bases; no much larger clone lies one base away.

Donors were healthy HIV-negative adults with no recently reported acute infections or vaccinations. Every donor was a Caucasian adult living in Nashville, Tennessee, USA. Magnetic negative selection was used to enrich CD4+ T cells, after which naive cells were positively selected on CD45RA and the negative fraction became the memory subset. After blood collection by leukapheresis, PBMCs were isolated using Ficoll-Histopaque density gradient centrifugation and then cryopreserved in the vapor phase of liquid nitrogen. Analytical flow cytometry was used to check the purity and quantity of each magnetically sorted T cell population. Each sorted fraction had its genomic DNA isolated and then quantified by UV absorbance on a Nanodrop 2000c. TCR CDR3 regions were amplified from genomic DNA by multiplex PCR using the deep immunoSEQ assay. For each cell subset, the extracted genomic DNA was distributed evenly across all wells of several immunoSEQ 96-well plates, and each plate served as one replicate. For sorted subsets, each replicate PCR was loaded with 200 ng genomic DNA, equivalent to some 27,000 T cell genomes. Purified libraries were measured with a Qubit 3.0 fluorometer, size-checked on a Bioanalyzer 2100, and measured again with the KAPA Library Quantification kit. Every immunoSEQ 96-well plate was sequenced on a separate single-read 150-cycle Illumina NextSeq 550 flow cell. On the study's bioinformatics: Because only junctional sequences without quality scores were contained in the immunoSEQ output, filtering matching that applied to full-length reads could not be performed. Sequences were annotated with PyIR, a Python wrapper for IgBLAST v1.9, using IMGT germline references to assign V/J genes and CDR3. Reads were removed for weak V/J assignments (E-value above 1e-6), missing CDR3, stop codons, out-of-frame junctions, or ambiguous translated residues. V3J clonotypes were defined as sequences sharing the same inferred V gene, J gene, and CDR3 amino acid sequence. To compute the percentage overlap between repertoires, the number of shared unique clonotypes was divided by the size of the smaller repertoire. Richness of each repertoire was evaluated using RTK rarefaction, the Chao1 estimator, and Recon v2.1 estimates of unobserved clonotypes. Generation probabilities were computed with OLGA for all TCRbeta clonotypes obtained by the gDNA method from several donors. Held by TCRdb, this immuneACCESS table contains in-frame sequences only and omits some clones. Under half of the omission traces to an unresolved V gene where checked; the cause of the rest is unknown. V, J and clone size are taken as reported in that table, and D and trimming were inferred from the DNA itself. This sample has 1,400,000 or so clones in its table, and approximately 98.5% of those were observed once. The biggest ten clones account for roughly 0.36% of the sample.

The chain couples TRBV7-8 to TRBJ2-7, with TRBD1 identical over 9 junction bases. Sequenced input: naive CD4+ T cells sorted from blood. Taken with the paper, the label for cell subset or site translates to: CD45RA+ positively selected. This receptor was taken from a man aged 25-40 years in good health. CDR3 region: CASSQGQGISGEQYF. The bases read TGTGCCAGCAGCCAAGGACAGGGGATTAGTGGCGAGCAGTACTTC.